This entry is about one TCR beta chain. Sequencing was performed with immunoSEQ multiplex PCR; in TCRdb, only in-frame clones are kept and a portion is missing. The sample carries about 24,000 clones, 70% to 90% recorded once. The source of the sample is a study of T cell changes during pregnancy in multiple sclerosis. Here the sequenced sample was CD4+ T cells from peripheral blood mononuclear cells, taken in the first trimester of pregnancy. The sequence derives from a female donor in good health, enrolled as a control in a pregnancy study.

The CDR3 here is CASSLAGLGFLGSGANVLTF. CDR3 in DNA: TGTGCCAGCAGCTTGGCAGGGTTAGGATTCCTAGGCTCTGGGGCCAACGTCCTGACTTTC. The chain has TRBV5-4 and TRBJ2-6, with a weak D call TRBD1 (5 bases). Germline CDR1 and CDR2: SGHNT and YYREEE (reference sequence). The germline V and J ends were trimmed by 0 bases and 0 bases, with 19 bases remaining between them. CDR3 length: 20 residues.